Presented here are 11 T cell receptor beta chains from one specimen sequenced in a study of cytomegalovirus exposure and HLA in healthy donors. Use of 60 Vbeta and 13 Jbeta primers characterized the PCR. Profiling relied on immunoSEQ multiplex PCR, and the TCRdb table lists in-frame clones only, not all of them. The sample shows approximately 190,000 clones, about 81% of them seen only once. Sequenced sample: PBMCs. The source is a woman in her late teens or twenties in good health and CMV-seropositive.

This chain joins TRBV7-2 and TRBJ1-3, with TRBD1 identical over 8 bases. The J segment lost 0 bases and the V segment lost 5 bases, leaving 3 bases of the junction unmatched. Germline CDR1 SGHTA, CDR2 FQGNSA. This CDR3 region has 15 residues. The DNA of the CDR3 is TGTGCCAGCAGCCCGACAGGGGACTCTGGAAACACCATATATTTT. Protein: CASSPTGDSGNTIYF.

The chain recombines TRBV18 with TRBJ2-5; D may be TRBD2 (5 bases). From germline, CDR1 is KGHSH and CDR2 LQKENI. The CDR3 length is 14 residues. Trimming took off 5 bases at V and 1 base at J, with 11 bases between the two ends. CDR3 amino acids: CASSSQGGQETQYF. The CDR3 DNA reads TGTGCCAGCTCATCGCAAGGAGGCCAAGAGACCCAGTACTTC. The variable domain in full, with the rest retrieved from reference TRBV18 and TRBJ2-5, is NAGVMQNPRHLVRRRGQEARLRCSPMKGHSHVYWYRQLPEEGLKFMVYLQKENIIDESGMPKERFSAEFPKEGPSILRIQQVVRGDSAAYFCASSSQGGQETQYFGPGTRLLVL.

This sequence joins TRBV7-9 and TRBJ1-1; 7 bases fit TRBD1. The junction had 1 base not matched to a gene; V was cut back by 2 bases and J by 1 base. Germline loops: CDR1 SEHNR, CDR2 FQNEAQ (reference sequence). The CDR3 consists of 14 residues. DNA for the CDR3: TGTGCCAGCAGCTTAACAGGGGCGAACACTGAAGCTTTCTTT. Amino acid sequence: CASSLTGANTEAFF. Based on the CDR3 plus reference TRBV7-9 and TRBJ1-1, the full variable domain is DTGVSQNPRHKITKRGQNVTFRCDPISEHNRLYWYRQTLGQGPEFLTYFQNEAQLEKSRLLSDRFSAERPKGSFSTLEIQRTEQGDSAMYLCASSLTGANTEAFFGQGTRLTVV.

The chain couples TRBV23-1 to TRBJ2-7; D perhaps matches TRBD1 (5 bases). TRBV23-1 is an ORF; its function is uncertain. This CDR3 is built from 13 residues. V lost 2 bases and J 4 bases, leaving 9 bases between the germline ends. In DNA, the CDR3 is TGCGCCAGCAGTCAAGACAGCGAGTACGAGCAGTACGTC. Translation: CASSQDSEYEQYV.

V gene TRBV7-6 combines with J gene TRBJ2-3; tentatively, D is TRBD1 (5 bases). The ends were cut back, 5 bases at V and 1 base at J, with 10 bases in the middle. Germline CDR1 is SGHVS and CDR2 is FNYEAQ. The CDR3 loop spans 14 amino acids. CDR3 bases: TGTGCCAGCAGCCCATCGACAGGCACAGATACGCAGTATTTT. This gives the protein CASSPSTGTDTQYF. Full variable domain (outside the CDR3, taken from reference TRBV7-6 and TRBJ2-3): GAGVSQSPRYKVTKRGQDVALRCDPISGHVSLYWYRQALGQGPEFLTYFNYEAQQDKSGLPNDRFSAERPEGSISTLTIQRTEQRDSAMYRCASSPSTGTDTQYFGPGTRLTVL.

The chain's CDR3 is CASSLAVGDRAFTFF. The CDR3 nucleotides read TGTGCCAGCAGTTTAGCCGTCGGGGACAGAGCGTTTACTTTCTTT. The V call is TRBV28, the J call TRBJ1-1, with 7 nucleotides matching TRBD1. Trimming at V came to 2 bases and at J to 12 bases, leaving 15 bases not matched to a gene. CDR1 and CDR2 from the germline V gene are MDHEN and SYDVKM. The CDR3 has 15 amino acids.

The CDR3 DNA reads as TGTGCCAGCTTTGACAGATGGGCAGAGACCCAGTACTTC. This sequence encodes CASFDRWAETQYF. The rearrangement links TRBV7-6 to TRBJ2-5; D is possibly TRBD1 (5 bases). CDR1 and CDR2 from the germline V gene are SGHVS and FNYEAQ. With 8 bases removed from V and 4 bases from J, the gap between germline ends came to 14 bases. This CDR3 is built from 13 residues.

This clone showed up just a few times. The DNA of the CDR3 is TGTGCCAGCAGTGCGGTGGCAGGGGGAGTGGAAACGCAGTATTTT. Its translation: CASSAVAGGVETQYF. The rearrangement joins TRBV6-4 to TRBJ2-3; 7 bases fit TRBD1. The CDR3 loop spans 15 amino acids. Germline V lookup: CDR1 MRHNA, CDR2 SNTAGT. The trim removed 4 bases at V and 9 bases at J, leaving 13 bases unmatched.

The V call is TRBV9, the J call TRBJ1-2; a possible D gene is TRBD1 (6 bases). CDR1 is SGDLS and CDR2 is YYNGEE in the germline V gene. Trimming stripped 0 bases from V and 4 bases from J, with 13 bases between. The CDR3 is 15 residues long. The CDR3 DNA reads as TGTGCCAGCAGCGTAGGTGGCAGGGGCTTCTATGGCTACACCTTC. It translates to CASSVGGRGFYGYTF.

The chain carries TRBV19 and TRBJ2-7, with D maybe TRBD2 (5 bases). Trimming stripped 5 bases from V and 1 base from J, with 9 bases between. Germline V gene data show CDR1 as LNHDA and CDR2 as SQIVND (reference sequence). There are 13 residues in the CDR3. CDR3 sequence (DNA): TGTGCCAGTAGTGAGGGCCCTTCCTACGAGCAGTACGTC. The encoded protein is CASSEGPSYEQYV.

The V call is TRBV28, the J call TRBJ1-1, with D perhaps matching TRBD1 (6 bases). The V end was cut by 5 bases, the J end by 1 base, with 14 bases between. The germline CDR1 and CDR2 sequences are MDHEN and SYDVKM. CDR3 length equals 15 residues. The CDR3 is CASSTQGSGNTEAFF. CDR3 nucleotide sequence: TGTGCCAGCAGTACTCAGGGGAGTGGGAACACTGAAGCTTTCTTT.